This entry is about one TCR beta chain. Its recognized antigen is unknown. Base qualities are missing; no much larger clone stands one base away. This sample stems from a study of blood T cell repertoires in COVID-19 (dated by TCRdb to 2018 to 2020). Looking at the study overall: Samples from collaborators originated in the United States, Italy and Spain and spanned both the acute and convalescent phases of COVID-19. Deeply sampled blood TCRbeta repertoires from subjects exposed to, actively infected with, or recovered from COVID-19 were included in the dataset. The material from the prospective study consisted of cDNA or gDNA derived from T cells, B-cell-depleted T cells, or PBMCs. Where available, HLA class I and class II types were obtained from metadata supplied by the sample provider rather than from assay-based typing. A freely available public database, intended as a resource for researchers studying the immune response to SARS-CoV-2, is where the repertoires were released. The samples were drawn from two sources: the first 160 participants of the ongoing ImmuneRACE study, and 1,254 subjects contributed by 6 global collaborators. Nearly every sample came with metadata listing a de-identified subject ID, COVID-19 status, age in years and sex. Findings and caveats that apply to the study as a whole: Clinical and demographic metadata were provided uncurated, with the amount varying by source and participant.

TCRbeta CDR3 regions were amplified from genomic DNA using the immunoSEQ Assay, a bias-controlled multiplex PCR. The study's processing was this. Nucleated cell counts per sample were estimated from amplification of reference gene primers within the assay. Sequence reads were collapsed and filtered to measure the absolute abundance of every unique TCRbeta CDR3 rearrangement. For each sample, productive Simpson clonality was calculated by taking the square root of Simpson's diversity index across productive rearrangements. TCRdb mirrors the immuneACCESS table, restricted to in-frame sequences. Some clones are absent from its copies; in checked studies, under half trace to an unresolved V gene, and the reason for the others is unknown. V and J calls and clone size are as listed in that table; D and trimming were resolved from the DNA. Recorded for this sample are about 340,000 clones; approximately 87% of them occurred a single time. The top ten clones comprise roughly 6% of the sample.

One collaborating source in Seattle enrolled patients during active infection and followed them longitudinally through the course of disease. Each collaborating institution followed its own protocols to collect whole blood in K2EDTA tubes. For TCRbeta analysis, collaborators shipped samples in one of three forms: frozen whole blood, isolated PBMCs, or DNA extracted from either of those sample types. The sequenced sample consisted of peripheral blood. The source of this sequence is a woman aged 50 to 60 with COVID-19, enrolled during active disease.

This receptor carries the CDR3 CASSQASRTSGSREQFF. The DNA is TGTGCCAGCAGCCAAGCTAGTAGGACTAGCGGGAGTCGTGAGCAGTTCTTC. The chain employs TRBV4-2 and TRBJ2-1, with 13 bases aligning to TRBD2. For CDR1 and CDR2, the germline V gene lists LGHNA and YNFKEQ. Trimming leaves V shorter by 1 base and J shorter by 9 bases, with the junction holding 9 bases beyond the gene matches. Counted from cysteine to phenylalanine, this CDR3 has 17 amino acids. Only CDR3 DNA is held: 51 bases, read in frame from base 1.